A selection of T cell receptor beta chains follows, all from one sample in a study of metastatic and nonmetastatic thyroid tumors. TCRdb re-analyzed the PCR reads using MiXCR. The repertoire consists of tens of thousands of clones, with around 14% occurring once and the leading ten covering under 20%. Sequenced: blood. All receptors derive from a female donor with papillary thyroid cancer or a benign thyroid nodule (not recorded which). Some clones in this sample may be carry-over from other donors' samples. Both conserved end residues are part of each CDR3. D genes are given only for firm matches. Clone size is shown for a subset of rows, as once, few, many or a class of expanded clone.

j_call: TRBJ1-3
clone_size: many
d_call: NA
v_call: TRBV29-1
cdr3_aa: CSVDQQVHSGNTIYF

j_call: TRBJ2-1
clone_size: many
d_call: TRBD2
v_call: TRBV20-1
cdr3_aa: CSIAGVASYNEQFF

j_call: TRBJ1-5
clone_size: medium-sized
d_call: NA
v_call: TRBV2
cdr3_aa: CASMGVASVQPQHF

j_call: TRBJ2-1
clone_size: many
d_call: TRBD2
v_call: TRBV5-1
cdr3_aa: CASSFLAGDYNEQFF

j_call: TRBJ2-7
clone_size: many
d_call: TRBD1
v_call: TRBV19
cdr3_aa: CASSTAGGSSYEQYF

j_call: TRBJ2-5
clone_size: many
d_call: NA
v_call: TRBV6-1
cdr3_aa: CASSEEPGSQETQYF

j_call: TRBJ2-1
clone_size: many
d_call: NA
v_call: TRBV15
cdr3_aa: CATSTAPHEQFF

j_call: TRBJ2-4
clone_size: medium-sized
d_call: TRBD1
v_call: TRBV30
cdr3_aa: CAWSLTGGKNIQYF

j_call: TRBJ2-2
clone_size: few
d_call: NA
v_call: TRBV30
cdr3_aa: CAWSEAGSGELFF

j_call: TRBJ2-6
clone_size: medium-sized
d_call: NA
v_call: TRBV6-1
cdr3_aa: CASSDPVSGANVLTF

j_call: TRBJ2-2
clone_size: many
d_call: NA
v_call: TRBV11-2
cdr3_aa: CASQALANTGELFF

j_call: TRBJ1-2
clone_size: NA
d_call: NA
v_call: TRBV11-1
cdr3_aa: CASSLEWAGVDYGYTF